Listed below are T cell receptor beta chains from one sample, sequenced in a study of T-cell reconstitution after alpha-beta-depleted transplantation in children. From the PCR reads, TCRdb called clonotypes with MiXCR, one entry per CDR3 protein. The table has some 50,000 distinct CDR3 sequences, around 9.2% seen once. The specimen comprised PBMCs, mostly from graft donor cells, sampled 60 days after TCRalphabeta/CD19-depleted stem cell transplant. Every receptor here comes from a male patient aged 2-15 years who had a stem cell transplant for chronic granulomatous disease, so the T cells may come from the graft donor. CDR3s include the opening cysteine and the closing phenylalanine or tryptophan. Fields, in order: V gene, D gene, J gene, clone size, CDR3 protein, CDR3 DNA. D genes are given only for firm matches. A row's size may be missing; if present it is once, few, many or a size class.

TRBV5-1,TRBD2,TRBJ2-1,medium-sized,CASSTLAGSYNEQFF,TGCGCCAGCAGCACGCTAGCGGGCTCCTACAATGAGCAGTTCTTC
TRBV7-9,.,TRBJ2-7,.,CASSSPQGESYEQYF,TGTGCCAGCAGCTCACCACAGGGAGAGTCCTACGAGCAGTACTTC
TRBV9,.,TRBJ1-1,many,CASSVGARGSEAFF,TGTGCCAGCAGCGTGGGAGCCCGGGGGTCCGAAGCTTTCTTT
TRBV30,.,TRBJ1-2,.,CAWSGMVGDGYTF,TGTGCCTGGAGTGGAATGGTGGGGGATGGCTACACCTTC
TRBV7-2,.,TRBJ2-1,many,CASAGRSGNEQFF,TGTGCCAGCGCCGGGAGATCCGGCAATGAGCAGTTCTTC
TRBV2,.,TRBJ1-3,many,CASSQGPSSGNTIYF,TGTGCCAGCAGTCAGGGTCCCTCCTCTGGAAACACCATATATTTT
TRBV20-1,TRBD2,TRBJ2-3,.,CSARGLAGGAGTQYF,TGCAGTGCTAGAGGACTAGCGGGGGGGGCAGGGACGCAGTATTTT
TRBV20-1,.,TRBJ2-7,.,CSARPTGHEQYF,TGCAGTGCTAGGCCCACAGGGCACGAGCAGTACTTC
TRBV20-1,.,TRBJ2-7,.,CSARDRTDYEQYF,TGCAGTGCTAGAGATCGGACAGACTACGAGCAGTACTTC
TRBV20-1,TRBD2,TRBJ2-1,.,CSARALGTSGQRTYNEQFF,TGCAGTGCTAGAGCCCTCGGGACTAGCGGACAAAGAACCTACAATGAGCAGTTCTTC
TRBV7-9,.,TRBJ1-6,.,CASSSSQGRNSPLHF,TGTGCCAGCAGCTCCTCACAGGGTAGGAATTCACCCCTCCACTTT
TRBV6-1,TRBD1,TRBJ2-1,few,CASSRYDRDRGSNEQFF,TGTGCCAGCAGTCGCTACGACCGGGACAGGGGCTCCAATGAGCAGTTCTTC
TRBV15,.,TRBJ1-1,many,CATSTQTGNTEAFF,TGTGCCACCAGCACCCAGACTGGAAACACTGAAGCTTTCTTT
TRBV9,.,TRBJ2-2,many,CASNGGRVIENTGELFF,TGTGCCAGCAACGGGGGCAGGGTAATCGAGAACACCGGGGAGCTGTTTTTT
TRBV7-2,.,TRBJ2-5,many,CASSLGTTQYF,TGTGCCAGCAGCCTTGGAACAACCCAGTACTTC
TRBV7-9,TRBD2,TRBJ2-7,.,CASSPKGGAGGLYEQYF,TGTGCCAGCAGCCCAAAGGGAGGAGCGGGAGGACTTTACGAGCAGTACTTC
TRBV14,.,TRBJ1-6,few,CASSQGPLYNSPLHF,TGTGCCAGCAGCCAAGGCCCGCTCTATAATTCACCCCTCCACTTT
TRBV4-3,.,TRBJ1-1,.,CASSQTTAMGAFF,TGCGCCAGCAGCCAAACAACAGCTATGGGAGCTTTCTTT
TRBV12-3/TRBV12-4,TRBD2,TRBJ2-1,many,CASSFGLAQSSYNEQFF,TGTGCCAGCAGTTTCGGACTAGCCCAGAGCTCCTACAATGAGCAGTTCTTC
TRBV28,.,TRBJ1-3,many,CASSFEDSYSGNTIYF,TGTGCCAGCAGTTTTGAGGACAGTTACTCTGGAAACACCATATATTTT
TRBV14,.,TRBJ2-3,many,CASSQDWLRTSSRTDTQYF,TGTGCCAGCAGCCAAGATTGGCTTCGGACGTCTTCTCGCACAGATACGCAGTATTTT
TRBV7-2,TRBD1,TRBJ1-1,many,CASSPRDSLYTEAFF,TGTGCCAGCAGCCCCAGGGACAGCCTCTACACTGAAGCTTTCTTT
TRBV20-1,.,TRBJ2-3,many,CSASLDTQYF,TGCAGTGCTAGCTTGGATACGCAGTATTTT
TRBV19,TRBD1,TRBJ2-3,.,CASSMARGLRDTQYF,TGTGCCAGTAGTATGGCCAGGGGGCTGAGGGATACGCAGTATTTT
TRBV5-1,.,TRBJ1-1,medium-sized,CASSLARGYTEAFF,TGCGCCAGCAGCTTGGCTAGGGGGTACACTGAAGCTTTCTTT
TRBV28,.,TRBJ1-2,many,CASSFRGAGYTF,TGTGCCAGCAGTTTCCGGGGAGCGGGCTACACCTTC
TRBV2,.,TRBJ2-1,many,CASSGASLYNEQFF,TGTGCCAGCAGTGGGGCTAGTCTCTACAATGAGCAGTTCTTC
TRBV18,TRBD1,TRBJ2-7,many,CASSPRQGPSSYEQYF,TGTGCCAGCTCACCTAGACAGGGCCCGAGCTCCTACGAGCAGTACTTC
TRBV20-1,TRBD1,TRBJ1-4,many,CSASTQGAPNEKLFF,TGCAGTGCCAGCACGCAGGGGGCCCCAAATGAAAAACTGTTTTTT
TRBV20-1,.,TRBJ1-5,.,CSARKGGGGYSNQPQHF,TGCAGTGCTAGAAAGGGGGGGGGAGGGTATAGCAATCAGCCCCAGCATTTT
TRBV5-1,.,TRBJ2-1,many,CASSLGLRGVDEQFF,TGCGCCAGCAGCCTCGGCCTCAGGGGAGTGGATGAGCAGTTCTTC
TRBV18,.,TRBJ1-6,many,CASSPFGTYYNSPLHF,TGTGCCAGCTCACCTTTCGGGACGTATTATAATTCACCCCTCCACTTT
TRBV14,TRBD2,TRBJ2-5,many,CASSRSGSLETQYF,TGTGCCAGCAGCCGGAGCGGGAGTTTAGAGACCCAGTACTTC
TRBV5-1,.,TRBJ2-3,.,CASSLYGGRGTQYF,TGCGCCAGCAGCTTATACGGGGGCAGGGGTACGCAGTATTTT
TRBV28,TRBD1,TRBJ2-7,.,CASRSDRAASYEQYF,TGTGCCAGCAGGTCGGACAGGGCAGCGTCCTACGAGCAGTACTTC
TRBV7-2,.,TRBJ1-2,many,CASSSRTHGYTF,TGTGCCAGCAGTTCTAGGACACATGGCTACACCTTC
TRBV2,TRBD2,TRBJ2-3,.,CASSPGGSSGSTKGTDTQYF,TGTGCCAGCAGCCCGGGGGGGTCTAGCGGGAGTACAAAGGGAACAGATACGCAGTATTTT
TRBV6-1,.,TRBJ2-2,.,CASNGHQNTGELFF,TGTGCCAGCAACGGACACCAGAACACCGGGGAGCTGTTTTTT